These 13 T cell receptor beta chains share one sample of origin, sequenced in a study of shared T cell receptors in the human thymus. Assay used: immunoSEQ multiplex PCR; TCRdb lists only in-frame clones, some missing. The repertoire has 600,000 or so clones, 87% of them found once; the top ten carry approximately 0.0097%. The data were also submitted as part of a second study, on human thymus T cells.

Sequences were obtained from thymocytes. The receptors originated from a boy in the first two years of life with a congenital heart defect.

The chain employs TRBV18 and TRBJ1-4; no firm D call. V was clipped by 2 bases and J by 8 bases, with 18 bases between them. From germline, CDR1 is KGHSH and CDR2 LQKENI. The CDR3 spans 16 residues. In DNA form, the CDR3 reads TGTGCCAGCTCACCAGGTCGGAGGGCACGTCGGGAAAAACTGTTTTTT. Translated: CASSPGRRARREKLFF. Full variable domain (remainder filled in from reference TRBV18 and TRBJ1-4): NAGVMQNPRHLVRRRGQEARLRCSPMKGHSHVYWYRQLPEEGLKFMVYLQKENIIDESGMPKERFSAEFPKEGPSILRIQQVVRGDSAAYFCASSPGRRARREKLFFGSGTQLSVL.

This chain joins TRBV6-6 and TRBJ1-2; 10 bases fit TRBD1. Germline V gives CDR1 MNHNY, CDR2 SVGAGI (reference sequence). The V gene end was trimmed by 2 bases and the J gene end by 7 bases; junction bases not matched to a gene: 1. The CDR3 extends over 13 amino acids. The chain's CDR3 is CASSYGTGAGYTF. The CDR3 DNA follows: TGTGCCAGCAGTTACGGGACAGGGGCTGGCTACACCTTC.

J is TRBJ1-5 and V is TRBV30, with unresolved D. The CDR3 covers 14 residues. The ends were cut back, 0 bases at V and 4 bases at J, with 10 bases in the middle. Germline CDR1 is GTSNPN and CDR2 is SVGIG (reference sequence). CDR3: CAWSVGLPNQPQHF. DNA of the CDR3: TGTGCCTGGAGTGTAGGACTCCCGAATCAGCCCCAGCATTTT.

The chain couples TRBV19 to TRBJ2-4, with TRBD1 matching 10 bases. J was trimmed by 7 bases and V by 10 bases; bases with no gene match: 13. This CDR3 spans 15 amino acids. CDR1 is LNHDA, CDR2 SQIVND, per germline (reference sequence). The CDR3 spells CATLDRGRAANIQYF. CDR3 bases: TGTGCCACCCTAGACAGGGGGCGCGCGGCGAACATTCAGTACTTC.

The chain has TRBV7-6 and TRBJ2-5, with TRBD2 identical over 8 bases. With V trimmed by 1 base and J by 1 base, 5 bases remained unmatched. Germline V gene lookup returns CDR1 SGHVS and CDR2 FNYEAQ. The length of the CDR3 is 16 residues. In nucleotides, the CDR3 is TGTGCCAGCAGCTTAGGACAGCGGGGGCCCCAAGAGACCCAGTACTTC. It is translated as CASSLGQRGPQETQYF.

This chain joins TRBV6-7 and TRBJ1-1, with D tentatively TRBD1 (5 bases). TRBV6-7 is given ORF status, its function remaining uncertain. The CDR3 spans 12 residues. Trimming pared 8 bases from V and 5 bases from J, leaving 12 bases between. Written as DNA, the CDR3 is TGTGCCAGCGATAACCGGGGGACTGAAGCTTTCTTT. This encodes CASDNRGTEAFF.

This chain uses TRBV4-3 with TRBJ2-2, with 15 bases fitting TRBD2. The length of the CDR3 is 20 residues. CDR1 is LGHNA, CDR2 YSLEER, per germline. V trimming: 3 bases; J trimming: 6 bases; junction bases outside the gene matches: 14. CDR3 sequence: CASSHVGLAGGRRASGELFF. The CDR3 DNA is TGCGCCAGCAGCCACGTGGGACTAGCGGGGGGCCGCCGGGCATCCGGGGAGCTGTTTTTT.

This clone has more than one count but fewer than ten. The gene calls are TRBV7-9 and TRBJ2-2; 8 bases are a match to TRBD1. The J segment lost 7 bases and the V segment lost 5 bases, leaving 6 bases of the junction unmatched. This CDR3 contains 14 residues. CDR1 and CDR2 (germline): SEHNR, FQNEAQ (reference sequence). Here the CDR3 reads CASSGRTGLGELFF. For the CDR3, the DNA is TGTGCCAGCAGCGGACGGACAGGGCTCGGGGAGCTGTTTTTT.

V and J are TRBV21-1 and TRBJ1-1. TRBV21-1 is a pseudogene locus. The CDR3 covers 13 residues. For the CDR3, the DNA is TGTGCCAGCAGCAAAGTACGGGACACTGAAGCTTTCTTT. It specifies CASSKVRDTEAFF.

This chain connects TRBV12-5 to TRBJ2-7; 8 bases agree with TRBD1. The V segment lost 6 bases and the J segment 0 bases; nucleotides outside the gene matches: 16. In germline, CDR1 is LGHNT, CDR2 FRNRAP. The CDR3 is 18 amino acids. Here the CDR3 DNA reads TGTGCTAGTGGCCCCAAAACGTGGACAGGGAGGAACTCCTACGAGCAGTACTTC. Translating it yields CASGPKTWTGRNSYEQYF.

The J gene is TRBJ2-3, the V gene TRBV29-1; D may be TRBD1 (6 bases). Trimming cost V 7 bases and J 6 bases, with 17 bases left between them. The CDR3 loop spans 13 amino acids. Germline CDR1 SQVTM, CDR2 ANQGSEA. The CDR3 bases are TGCAGCGGCCTCCACAGGGATGCCGATACGCAGTATTTT. This sequence encodes CSGLHRDADTQYF.

This rearrangement joins TRBV15 to TRBJ2-5; D possibly corresponds to TRBD1 (5 bases). Germline values: CDR1 LNHNV, CDR2 YYDKDF (reference sequence). The V end lost 1 base, the J end lost 6 bases, and 18 bases lay between the germline ends. The CDR3 is 16 amino acids. The CDR3 DNA sequence: TGTGCCACCAGCAGAGTTTACTTTAAGGGGCCGAAGACCCAGTACTTC. It encodes CATSRVYFKGPKTQYF.

This clone is a singleton in its sample. The V gene is TRBV18, the J gene TRBJ2-2; 7 nucleotides agree with TRBD2. The CDR3 has 15 amino acids. Trimming at V came to 3 bases and at J to 2 bases, leaving 3 bases not matched to a gene. Germline CDR1 reads KGHSH; CDR2 reads LQKENI. The CDR3 DNA sequence: TGTGCCAGCTCACCCGGGGGGTCCAACACCGGGGAGCTGTTTTTT. As protein: CASSPGGSNTGELFF.